This T cell receptor (beta chain) was recovered during a study of T-cell reconstitution after alpha-beta-depleted transplantation in children. The CDR3 consists of 15 residues. Germline values: CDR1 MNHEY, CDR2 SVGEGT. The V end was cut by 4 bases, the J end by 0 bases, with 12 bases between. This clonotype has ten or more counts. Preparation of the TCRbeta library was carried out with unique molecular identifiers. TCRdb recomputed calls from the PCR reads with MiXCR, one row per CDR3 protein. The sample contains 200,000 or so distinct CDR3 sequences, 5% to 6.5% of which appear only once. The clonotype originates from a girl less than two years old with combined immunodeficiency, due to receive a stem cell transplant. The V gene is TRBV6-2 or TRBV6-3, the J gene TRBJ2-5; D may be TRBD1 (6 bases). Sequences were derived from PBMCs, sampled before TCRalphabeta/CD19-depleted stem cell transplant. The CDR3 sequence is CASSLTGTHQETQYF. The CDR3 DNA reads as TGTGCCAGCAGTTTGACCGGGACACACCAAGAGACCCAGTACTTC.